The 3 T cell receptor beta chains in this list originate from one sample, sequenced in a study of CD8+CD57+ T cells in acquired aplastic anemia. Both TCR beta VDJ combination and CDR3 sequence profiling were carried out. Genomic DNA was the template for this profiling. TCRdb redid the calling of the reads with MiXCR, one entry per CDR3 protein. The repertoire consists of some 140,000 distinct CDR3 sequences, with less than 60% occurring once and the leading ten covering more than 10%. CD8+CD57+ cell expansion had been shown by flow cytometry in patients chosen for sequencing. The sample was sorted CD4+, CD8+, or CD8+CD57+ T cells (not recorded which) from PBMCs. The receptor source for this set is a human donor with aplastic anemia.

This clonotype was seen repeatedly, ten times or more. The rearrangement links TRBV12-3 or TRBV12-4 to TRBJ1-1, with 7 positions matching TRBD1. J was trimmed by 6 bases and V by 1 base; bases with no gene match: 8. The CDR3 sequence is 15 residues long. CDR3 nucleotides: TGTGCCAGCAGTTTAGGCTCAGGGGGAATCCCTGAAGCTTTCTTT. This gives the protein CASSLGSGGIPEAFF.

This CDR3 reads CASSPRTSGPRDTQYF. The CDR3 coding sequence is TGTGCCAGTAGCCCGAGGACTAGCGGCCCCAGAGATACGCAGTATTTT. The genes are TRBV19 and TRBJ2-3; the match to TRBD2 covers 10 bases. J gave up 5 bases and V 6 bases, and 11 bases lay outside the gene matches. CDR1 is LNHDA and CDR2 is SQIVND in the germline V gene (reference sequence). The CDR3 extends over 16 amino acids.

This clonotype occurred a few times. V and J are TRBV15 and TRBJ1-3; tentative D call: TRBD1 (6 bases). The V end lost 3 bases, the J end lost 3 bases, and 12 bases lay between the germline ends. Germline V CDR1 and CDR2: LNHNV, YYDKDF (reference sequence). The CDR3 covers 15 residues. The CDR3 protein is CATSRETGIGNTIYF. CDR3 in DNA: TGTGCCACCAGCAGGGAAACAGGGATTGGAAACACCATATATTTT. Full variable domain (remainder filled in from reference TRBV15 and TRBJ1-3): DAMVIQNPRYQVTQFGKPVTLSCSQTLNHNVMYWYQQKSSQAPKLLFHYYDKDFNNEADTPDNFQSRRPNTSFCFLDIRSPGLGDTAMYLCATSRETGIGNTIYFGEGSWLTVV.